These T cell receptor beta chains were read from a single sample in a study of control samples from healthy donors and cancer patients. Using immunoSEQ multiplex PCR, the repertoire was profiled, and TCRdb retains in-frame clones only, with some absent. In the table there are about 160,000 clones, around 90% of which are singletons. Sample: blood. These receptors all stem from a man aged 25-40 years in good health. Both conserved end residues are part of each CDR3. Each record gives: J gene, clone size, V gene, CDR3 protein. A clone size is listed for some rows: how often the clone was seen (once, few, many), or a class if it is expanded.

TRBJ1-5 | NA | TRBV12-3/TRBV12-4 | CASLGGAGQPQHF
TRBJ2-3 | NA | TRBV23-1 | CASLGAGRSDTQYF
TRBJ1-6 | NA | TRBV6-5 | CASSFSDRGNSPLHF
TRBJ1-4 | NA | TRBV3-1/TRBV3-2 | CASSQGGKLFF
TRBJ2-5 | NA | TRBV18 | CASSPSFDKETQYF
TRBJ1-1 | NA | TRBV2 | CASRAMNTEAFF
TRBJ2-1 | once | TRBV28 | CASSSQGGSYNEQFF
TRBJ2-1 | NA | TRBV18 | CASSPEGFASMTQFF
TRBJ2-6 | NA | TRBV19 | CASSIGHGANVLTF
TRBJ2-5 | NA | TRBV7-9 | CASSFRGSRGAGTQYF